Shown below are 20 T cell receptor beta chains from a single sample sequenced in a study of shared clonotypes between healthy human individuals. Profiled with immunoSEQ multiplex PCR; TCRdb holds only in-frame clones, not every one. The sample lists some 1.5 million clones, 95% to 99% seen once, with 0.4% to 0.45% in the top ten. The sequencing input was naive CD4+ T cells sorted from blood. Subset meaning: CD45RA+ positively selected. Receptors originate from a man between 25 and 39 years old in good health.

The chain has TRBV5-1 and TRBJ2-5, with 14 nucleotides matching TRBD2. Trimming at V came to 4 bases and at J to 0 bases, leaving 8 bases not matched to a gene. CDR3 length: 18 amino acids. The germline gives CDR1 SGHRS, CDR2 YFSETQ. Written as DNA, the CDR3 is TGCGCCAGCAGCATAAGACTAGCGGGAGGGCTAAACCAAGAGACCCAGTACTTC. Translated, it gives CASSIRLAGGLNQETQYF.

This chain uses TRBV28 with TRBJ1-1; perhaps TRBD1 as D (5 bases). V was shortened by 6 bases and J by 4 bases, with 21 bases between the two germline ends. Germline lookup yields CDR1 MDHEN and CDR2 SYDVKM. CDR3 size: 16 residues. For the CDR3, the DNA is TGTGCCAGCAGCCCGTGGGGGACGGGGCGAGGCACTGAAGCTTTCTTT. Its protein is CASSPWGTGRGTEAFF.

This clone occurred once. The chain links TRBV5-1 to TRBJ1-4, with D possibly matching TRBD1 (6 bases). The CDR3 is 15 residues long. Per the germline V gene, CDR1 is SGHRS and CDR2 is YFSETQ. Trimming removed 3 bases at V and 7 bases at J, with 16 bases between. CDR3 loop: CASSWGTLRSEKLFF. CDR3 nucleotide sequence: TGCGCCAGCAGCTGGGGGACACTTCGGAGTGAAAAACTGTTTTTT.

In its sample, this clone was seen a few times. The J gene is TRBJ1-2, the V gene TRBV6-5; D unresolved. Deletions cut 6 bases from V and 2 bases from J, with 10 bases between. The germline gives CDR1 MNHEY, CDR2 SVGAGI. This CDR3 has 13 amino acids. DNA of the CDR3: TGTGCCAGCAGACAAACCGCGAACTATGGCTACACCTTC. This sequence encodes CASRQTANYGYTF.

The chain couples TRBV18 to TRBJ2-5, with D perhaps TRBD2 (7 bases). This CDR3 has 16 amino acids. Germline CDR1 reads KGHSH; CDR2 reads LQKENI. Trimming stripped 0 bases from V and 1 base from J, with 12 bases between. CDR3 residues: CASSPPGGGAQETQYF. The CDR3 region has the DNA TGTGCCAGCTCACCACCTGGAGGGGGGGCCCAAGAGACCCAGTACTTC.

Remarks on this clone: The same CDR3 is also encoded by other DNA sequences in this sample. The V gene is TRBV18, the J gene TRBJ2-1; 10 bases fit TRBD2. This CDR3 comprises 15 residues. Germline V gene sequence: CDR1 KGHSH, CDR2 LQKENI. After removal of 0 bases from V and 7 bases from J, the junction contained 3 bases not matched to a gene. The CDR3 sequence is CASSPPSGRGNEQFF. DNA of the CDR3: TGTGCCAGCTCACCACCGAGCGGGAGGGGGAATGAGCAGTTCTTC.

This chain uses TRBV2 with TRBJ1-2, with 9 positions matching TRBD1. The germline gives CDR1 SNHLY, CDR2 FYNNEI. The CDR3 consists of 13 residues. V was pared by 6 bases and J by 8 bases, with 7 bases of the junction left unmatched. The CDR3, as DNA: TGTGCCAGCAGGGGGTTGGGACAGGGAGGCTACACCTTC. Its protein is CASRGLGQGGYTF.

As for this clone: Within the sample, other DNA sequences also encode this same CDR3. The rearrangement joins TRBV18 to TRBJ2-3; D is undetermined. Trimming shortened V by 0 bases and J by 1 base, and 5 bases separated the two germline ends. Germline V CDR1 and CDR2: KGHSH, LQKENI. This CDR3 contains 14 residues. The CDR3 DNA follows: TGTGCCAGCTCACCACCATCGGGCACAGATACGCAGTATTTT. Translation: CASSPPSGTDTQYF.

The genes are TRBV18 and TRBJ2-1; 9 bases agree with TRBD2. With V trimmed by 2 bases and J by 8 bases, 7 bases remained unmatched. CDR1 KGHSH and CDR2 LQKENI come from the germline V gene. The CDR3 is made up of 15 amino acids. In nucleotides, the CDR3 is TGTGCCAGCTCACCAAAGCGGACTAGCGTCTATGAGCAGTTCTTC. It specifies CASSPKRTSVYEQFF.

The chain links TRBV28 to TRBJ1-5, with TRBD1 as a possible D gene (6 bases). Germline V gene sequence: CDR1 MDHEN, CDR2 SYDVKM. Trimming removed 3 bases from V and 2 bases from J, with 11 bases in between. The CDR3 runs 15 residues. CDR3 sequence reads: CASSLVSGGNQPQHF. The DNA for the CDR3 is TGTGCCAGCAGTTTGGTGTCAGGGGGCAATCAGCCCCAGCATTTT.

This clone occurred once. The J gene is TRBJ1-5, the V gene TRBV19, with D unclear. V lost 4 bases to trimming and J lost 7 bases, with 11 bases between them. The CDR3 contains 13 residues. Germline V gene sequence: CDR1 LNHDA, CDR2 SQIVND (reference sequence). The CDR3, as DNA: TGTGCCAGTAGTACTCTGACAACCCAGCCCCAGCATTTT. This sequence encodes CASSTLTTQPQHF.

The J gene is TRBJ1-1, the V gene TRBV5-1; possibly TRBD1 for D (6 bases). The CDR3 is 15 amino acids. Germline-derived CDR1 and CDR2 are SGHRS and YFSETQ. V lost 2 bases and J 3 bases, leaving 14 bases between the germline ends. The CDR3 nucleotides read TGCGCCAGCAGCTTTACAGGGCCCGGAGACACTGAAGCTTTCTTT. It encodes CASSFTGPGDTEAFF.

The V gene is TRBV10-2, the J gene TRBJ1-5; the D gene is possibly TRBD1 (6 bases). V shed 0 bases and J shed 3 bases, with 12 bases lying between them. The CDR3 totals 16 residues. The germline gives CDR1 WSHSY, CDR2 SAAADI. The CDR3 sequence is CASSESTGQHNQPQHF. The CDR3 nucleotides read TGCGCCAGCAGTGAGTCCACGGGACAACACAATCAGCCCCAGCATTTT.

The rearrangement links TRBV30 to TRBJ2-1, with a possible D match to TRBD2 (5 bases). Trimming stripped 7 bases from V and 10 bases from J, with 11 bases between. Germline V gene lookup returns CDR1 GTSNPN and CDR2 SVGIG (reference sequence). This CDR3 comprises 10 residues. The CDR3 sequence is CASTGFEQFF. The CDR3, as DNA: TGTGCCTCCACGGGATTCGAGCAGTTCTTC.

On this clone itself: Other DNA sequences in the sample encode the same CDR3. The V gene is TRBV5-1, the J gene TRBJ2-7; 12 bases line up with TRBD2. The germline V gene has CDR1 SGHRS and CDR2 YFSETQ. The V gene end was trimmed by 7 bases and the J gene end by 4 bases; junction bases not matched to a gene: 6. This CDR3 contains 14 residues. In DNA form, the CDR3 reads TGCGCCAGCTCCCGACTAGCGGGAGATTACGAGCAGTACTTC. Its translation: CASSRLAGDYEQYF.

In this sample, this clone turned up once. The chain carries TRBV10-3 and TRBJ2-7; TRBD2 matches 7 bases. CDR1 is ENHRY and CDR2 is SYGVKD in the germline V gene. The CDR3 loop spans 14 amino acids. Trimming cost V 7 bases and J 7 bases; bases outside gene matches: 13. The DNA for the CDR3 is TGTGCCATCACCCCCGGGGGGAGCGCGGAGGAGCAGTACTTC. Translation gives CAITPGGSAEEQYF.

The chain employs TRBV6-1 and TRBJ2-7; D is unresolved. The germline V gene has CDR1 MNHNS and CDR2 SASEGT. Deletions cut 1 base from V and 4 bases from J, with 5 bases between. This CDR3 spans 12 amino acids. The CDR3 bases are TGTGCCAGCAGTGAAGGGTGGTACGAGCAGTACTTC. Protein sequence: CASSEGWYEQYF.

The chain carries TRBV6-5 and TRBJ2-7, with D unresolved. Germline lookup yields CDR1 MNHEY and CDR2 SVGAGI. V lost 2 bases and J 2 bases, leaving 10 bases between the germline ends. The CDR3 has 14 residues. This CDR3 reads CASSYTTATYEQYF. The CDR3, as DNA: TGTGCCAGCAGTTACACGACGGCGACCTACGAGCAGTACTTC.

This sequence joins TRBV28 and TRBJ2-3; 12 positions agree with TRBD2. CDR1 is MDHEN, CDR2 SYDVKM, per germline. CDR3 length: 16 amino acids. V lost 8 bases to trimming and J lost 3 bases; unmatched junction nucleotides: 9. CDR3 in amino acids: CASSFPSGRGTDTQYF. In DNA form, the CDR3 reads TGTGCCAGCTCCTTCCCTAGCGGGAGGGGGACAGATACGCAGTATTTT. The complete variable domain, with remaining parts taken from reference TRBV28 and TRBJ2-3, reads DVKVTQSSRYLVKRTGEKVFLECVQDMDHENMFWYRQDPGLGLRLIYFSYDVKMKEKGDIPEGYSVSREKKERFSLILESASTNQTSMYLCASSFPSGRGTDTQYFGPGTRLTVL.

The chain has TRBV5-4 and TRBJ2-3, with D perhaps matching TRBD2 (6 bases). V gave up 4 bases and J gave up 3 bases, with 21 bases separating them. Germline V lookup: CDR1 SGHNT, CDR2 YYREEE (reference sequence). The CDR3 is made up of 17 amino acids. The CDR3, as DNA: TGTGCCAGCAGCCTGAAAACGGGGGATAGAAGGACAGATACGCAGTATTTT. Protein: CASSLKTGDRRTDTQYF.